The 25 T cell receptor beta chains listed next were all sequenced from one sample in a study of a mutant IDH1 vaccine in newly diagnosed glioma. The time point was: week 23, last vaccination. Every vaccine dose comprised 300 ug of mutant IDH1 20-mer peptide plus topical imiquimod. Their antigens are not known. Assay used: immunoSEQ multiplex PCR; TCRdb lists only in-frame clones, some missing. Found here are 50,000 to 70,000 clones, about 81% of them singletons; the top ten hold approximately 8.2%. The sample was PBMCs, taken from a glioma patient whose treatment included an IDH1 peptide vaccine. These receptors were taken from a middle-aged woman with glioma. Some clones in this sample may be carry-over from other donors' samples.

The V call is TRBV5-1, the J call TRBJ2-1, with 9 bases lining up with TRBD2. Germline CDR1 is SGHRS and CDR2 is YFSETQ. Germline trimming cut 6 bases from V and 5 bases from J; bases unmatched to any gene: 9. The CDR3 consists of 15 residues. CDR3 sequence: CASTWLGTSHNEQFF. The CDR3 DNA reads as TGCGCCAGCACCTGGTTGGGGACTAGCCACAATGAGCAGTTCTTC. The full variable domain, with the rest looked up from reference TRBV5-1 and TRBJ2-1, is KAGVTQTPRYLIKTRGQQVTLSCSPISGHRSVSWYQQTPGQGLQFLFEYFSETQRNKGNFPGRFSGRQFSNSRSEMNVSTLELGDSALYLCASTWLGTSHNEQFFGPGTRLTVL.

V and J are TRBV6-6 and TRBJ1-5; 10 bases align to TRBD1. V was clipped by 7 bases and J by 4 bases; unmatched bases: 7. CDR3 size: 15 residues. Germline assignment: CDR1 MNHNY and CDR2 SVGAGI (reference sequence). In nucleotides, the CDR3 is TGTGCCAGCATTTTGACAGGGGGCTGGAATCAGCCCCAGCATTTT. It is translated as CASILTGGWNQPQHF.

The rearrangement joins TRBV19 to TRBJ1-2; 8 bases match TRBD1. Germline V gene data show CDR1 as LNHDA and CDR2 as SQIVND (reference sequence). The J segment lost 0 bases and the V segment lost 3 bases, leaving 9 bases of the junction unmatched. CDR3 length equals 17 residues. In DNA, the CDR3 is TGTGCCAGTAGTATTGGGGACAGGTCGCAGACTAACTATGGCTACACCTTC. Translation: CASSIGDRSQTNYGYTF.

The CDR3 loop is CASSLRSQGYGYTF. The CDR3 DNA reads as TGTGCCAGTAGTTTAAGGAGTCAGGGCTATGGCTACACCTTC. The rearrangement uses TRBV19 and TRBJ1-2; D perhaps matches TRBD1 (5 bases). CDR1 and CDR2 from the germline V gene are LNHDA and SQIVND (reference sequence). CDR3 length equals 14 residues. V shed 5 bases and J shed 4 bases, with 14 bases lying between them.

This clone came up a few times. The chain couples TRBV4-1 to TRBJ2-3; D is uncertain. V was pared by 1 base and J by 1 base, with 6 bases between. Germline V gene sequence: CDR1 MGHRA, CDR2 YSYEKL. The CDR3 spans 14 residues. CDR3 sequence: CASSQGYRTDTQYF. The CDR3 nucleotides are TGCGCCAGCAGCCAAGGCTACCGCACAGATACGCAGTATTTT.

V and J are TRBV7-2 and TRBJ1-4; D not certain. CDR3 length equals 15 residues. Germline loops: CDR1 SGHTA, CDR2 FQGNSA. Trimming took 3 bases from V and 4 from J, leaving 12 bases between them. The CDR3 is CASSLARQNNEKLFF. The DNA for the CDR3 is TGTGCCAGCAGCTTGGCTCGGCAGAATAATGAAAAACTGTTTTTT.

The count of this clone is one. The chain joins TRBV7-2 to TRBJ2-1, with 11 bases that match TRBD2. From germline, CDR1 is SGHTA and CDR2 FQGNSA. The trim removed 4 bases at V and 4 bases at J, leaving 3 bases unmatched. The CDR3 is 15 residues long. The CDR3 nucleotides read TGTGCCAGCAGCTCTAGCGGGGGGTTTTACAATGAGCAGTTCTTC. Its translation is CASSSSGGFYNEQFF.

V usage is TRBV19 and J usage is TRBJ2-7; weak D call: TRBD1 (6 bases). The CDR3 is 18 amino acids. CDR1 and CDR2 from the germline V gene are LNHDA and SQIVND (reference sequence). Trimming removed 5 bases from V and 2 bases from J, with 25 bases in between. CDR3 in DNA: TGTGCCAGTAGTCCCCGCCTCACAGGGCAGGGGACCCCCTACGAGCAGTACTTC. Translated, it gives CASSPRLTGQGTPYEQYF.

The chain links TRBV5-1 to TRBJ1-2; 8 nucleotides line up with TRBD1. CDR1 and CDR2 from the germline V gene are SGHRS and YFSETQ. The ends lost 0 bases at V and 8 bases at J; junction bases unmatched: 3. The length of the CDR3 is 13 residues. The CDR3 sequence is CASSLEDRAGYTF. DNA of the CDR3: TGCGCCAGCAGCTTGGAGGACAGGGCAGGCTACACCTTC.

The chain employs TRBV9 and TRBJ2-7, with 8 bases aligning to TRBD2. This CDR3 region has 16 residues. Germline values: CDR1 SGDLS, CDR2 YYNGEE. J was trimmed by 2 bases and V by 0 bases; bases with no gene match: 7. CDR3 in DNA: TGTGCCAGCAGCGTAGGTCCCAGCGGGGGCCCCTACGAGCAGTACTTC. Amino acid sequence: CASSVGPSGGPYEQYF.

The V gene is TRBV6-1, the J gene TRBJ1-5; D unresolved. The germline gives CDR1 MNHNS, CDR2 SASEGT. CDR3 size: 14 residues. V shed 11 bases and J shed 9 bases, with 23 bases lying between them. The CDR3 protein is CAGYHPGRLWPQHF. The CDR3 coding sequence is TGTGCCGGCTATCACCCGGGCCGTCTTTGGCCCCAGCATTTT.

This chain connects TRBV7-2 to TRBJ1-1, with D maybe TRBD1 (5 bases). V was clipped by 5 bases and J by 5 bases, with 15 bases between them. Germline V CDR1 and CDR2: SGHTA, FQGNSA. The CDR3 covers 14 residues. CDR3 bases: TGTGCCAGCAGCCCCTCAGGGCGGGGGACTGAAGCTTTCTTT. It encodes CASSPSGRGTEAFF.

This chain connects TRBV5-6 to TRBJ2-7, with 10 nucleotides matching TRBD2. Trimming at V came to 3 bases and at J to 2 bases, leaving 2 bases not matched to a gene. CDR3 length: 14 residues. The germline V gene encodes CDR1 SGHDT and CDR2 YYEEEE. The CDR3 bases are TGTGCCAGCAGCTACGGGACTAGCGCCTACGAGCAGTACTTC. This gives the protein CASSYGTSAYEQYF. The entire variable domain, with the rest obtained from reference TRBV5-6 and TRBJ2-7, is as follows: DAGVTQSPTHLIKTRGQQVTLRCSPKSGHDTVSWYQQALGQGPQFIFQYYEEEERQRGNFPDRFSGHQFPNYSSELNVNALLLGDSALYLCASSYGTSAYEQYFGPGTRLTVT.

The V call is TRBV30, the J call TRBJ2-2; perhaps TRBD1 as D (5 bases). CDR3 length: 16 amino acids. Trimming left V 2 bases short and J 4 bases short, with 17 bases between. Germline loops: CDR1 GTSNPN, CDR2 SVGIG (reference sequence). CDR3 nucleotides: TGTGCCTGGAGTAGCGACAGTACCCTGCCCACCGGGGAGCTGTTTTTT. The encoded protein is CAWSSDSTLPTGELFF.

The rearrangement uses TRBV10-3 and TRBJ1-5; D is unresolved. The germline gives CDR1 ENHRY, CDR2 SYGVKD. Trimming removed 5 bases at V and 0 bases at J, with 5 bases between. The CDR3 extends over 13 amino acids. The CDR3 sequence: CAISSYSNQPQHF. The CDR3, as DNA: TGTGCCATCAGTAGTTATAGCAATCAGCCCCAGCATTTT.

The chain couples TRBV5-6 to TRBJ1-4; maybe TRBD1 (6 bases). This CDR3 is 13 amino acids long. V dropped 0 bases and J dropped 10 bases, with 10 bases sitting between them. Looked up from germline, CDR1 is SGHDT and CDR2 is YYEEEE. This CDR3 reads CASSLARGAKLFF. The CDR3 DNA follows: TGTGCCAGCAGCTTGGCCAGGGGAGCAAAACTGTTTTTT.

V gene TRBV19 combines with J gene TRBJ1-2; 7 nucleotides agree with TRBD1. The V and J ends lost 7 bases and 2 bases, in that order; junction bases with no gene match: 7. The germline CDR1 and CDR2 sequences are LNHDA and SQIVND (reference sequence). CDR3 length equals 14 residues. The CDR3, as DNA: TGTGCCAGTACCGCGGACAGGAGGAACTATGGCTACACCTTC. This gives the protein CASTADRRNYGYTF.

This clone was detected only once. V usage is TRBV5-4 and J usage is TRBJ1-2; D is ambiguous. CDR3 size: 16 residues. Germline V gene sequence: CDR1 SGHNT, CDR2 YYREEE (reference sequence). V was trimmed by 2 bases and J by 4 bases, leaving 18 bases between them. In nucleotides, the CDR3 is TGTGCCAGCAGCTTTTCTTCCTCCTTTCAATTCTATGGCTACACCTTC. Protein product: CASSFSSSFQFYGYTF.

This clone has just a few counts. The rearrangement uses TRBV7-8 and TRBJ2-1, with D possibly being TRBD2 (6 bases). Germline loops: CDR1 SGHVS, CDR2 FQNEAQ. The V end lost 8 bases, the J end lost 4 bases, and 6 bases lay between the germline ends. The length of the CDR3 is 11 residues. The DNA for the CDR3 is TGTGCCAGCGGGGGGTACAATGAGCAGTTCTTC. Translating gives CASGGYNEQFF. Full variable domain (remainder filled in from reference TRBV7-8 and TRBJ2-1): GAGVSQSPRYKVAKRGQDVALRCDPISGHVSLFWYQQALGQGPEFLTYFQNEAQLDKSGLPSDRFFAERPEGSVSTLKIQRTQQEDSAVYLCASGGYNEQFFGPGTRLTVL.

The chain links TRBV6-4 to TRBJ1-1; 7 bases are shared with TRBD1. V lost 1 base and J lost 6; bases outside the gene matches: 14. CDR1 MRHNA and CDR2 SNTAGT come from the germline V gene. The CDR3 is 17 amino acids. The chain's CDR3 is CASSDFGGDRVRPEAFF. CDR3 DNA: TGTGCCAGCAGTGACTTTGGGGGCGACAGGGTTAGGCCTGAAGCTTTCTTT.

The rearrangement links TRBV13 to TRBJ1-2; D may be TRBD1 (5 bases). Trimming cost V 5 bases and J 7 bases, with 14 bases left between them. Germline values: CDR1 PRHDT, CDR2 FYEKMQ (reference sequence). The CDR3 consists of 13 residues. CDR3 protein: CASSAPRGVGYTF. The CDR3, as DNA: TGTGCCAGCAGCGCCCCGCGGGGGGTTGGCTACACCTTC.

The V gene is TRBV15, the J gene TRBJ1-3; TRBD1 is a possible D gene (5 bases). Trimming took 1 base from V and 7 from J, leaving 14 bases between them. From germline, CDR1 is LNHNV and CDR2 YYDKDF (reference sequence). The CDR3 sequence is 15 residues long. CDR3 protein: CATSRAGGIGNTIYF. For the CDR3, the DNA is TGTGCCACCAGCAGAGCCGGGGGGATAGGGAACACCATATATTTT.

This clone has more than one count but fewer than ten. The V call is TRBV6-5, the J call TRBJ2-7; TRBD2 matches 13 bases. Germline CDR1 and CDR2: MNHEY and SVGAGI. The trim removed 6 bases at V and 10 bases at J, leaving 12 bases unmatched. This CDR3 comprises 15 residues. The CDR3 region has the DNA TGTGCCAGCAGAGCTTTGTTGACTAGCGGGGGGATACAGTACTTC. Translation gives CASRALLTSGGIQYF.

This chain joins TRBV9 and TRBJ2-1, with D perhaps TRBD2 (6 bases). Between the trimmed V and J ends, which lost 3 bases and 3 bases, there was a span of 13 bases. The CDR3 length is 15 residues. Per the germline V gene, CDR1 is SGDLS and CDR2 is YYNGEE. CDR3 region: CASSASPGGYNEQFF. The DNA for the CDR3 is TGTGCCAGCAGCGCCTCTCCCGGGGGCTACAATGAGCAGTTCTTC.

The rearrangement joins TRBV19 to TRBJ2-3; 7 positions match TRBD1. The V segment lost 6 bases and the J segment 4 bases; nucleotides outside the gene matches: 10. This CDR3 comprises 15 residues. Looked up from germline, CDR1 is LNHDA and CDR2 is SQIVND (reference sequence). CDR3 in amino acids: CASRLQGFGADTQYF. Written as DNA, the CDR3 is TGTGCCAGTAGGTTACAGGGGTTTGGGGCAGATACGCAGTATTTT.